This T cell receptor beta chain is from a study of T cell responses to AZD1222 COVID-19 vaccine. Whole-study context: Timing groups of about 4 and about 12 weeks for second doses were pooled.

CDR3 size: 19 residues. V gave up 6 bases and J gave up 0 bases; unmatched junction bases: 13. In germline, CDR1 is MDHEN, CDR2 SYDVKM. TCRdb keeps only in-frame clones here, not all; method: immunoSEQ multiplex PCR. The repertoire holds around 160,000 clones, with 88% as singletons. The study's findings and limits: White British ancestry dominated among donors, who included more females, and clonal diversity was possibly underestimated. Spike regions recognized by vaccine-associated CD4 TCRs spanned the protein, led by 160-218 and 743-854. Repertoires were sampled only after the peak T cell response.

Comment on this clone: Its antigen is not known.

This TCR came from an adult in good health. The chain employs TRBV28 and TRBJ2-2; 10 bases agree with TRBD2. This sample comprised peripheral blood, obtained on day 0 of AZD1222 vaccination. The CDR3 bases are TGTGCCAGCAGCCCCCCAGGGGGTAGCGGGGGGCCGAACACCGGGGAGCTGTTTTTT. Translated: CASSPPGGSGGPNTGELFF.